A single TCR beta chain is shown here with its context. In its sample, this clonotype was seen many times. Its antigen has not been determined. Per-nucleotide qualities are absent, and no much larger clonotype sits a single base away. Per the publication, the treatment or condition label means: in vitro stimulation with specific CMV peptide epitopes to enrich CMV-specific T cells. Between the V and J ends, shortened by 2 bases and 5 bases respectively, the junction contains 18 bases. CDR1 SEHNR and CDR2 FQNEAQ are derived from the germline V gene (reference sequence). Spanning cysteine to phenylalanine, the CDR3 consists of 16 amino acids. Of the read, only the CDR3 DNA is kept; its 48 bases are in frame from base 1. The entry originates in a study of T cell repertoires in cytomegalovirus infection (dated by TCRdb to about 2019). Broadly, across the study: Peptide stimulations targeted recently identified HLA-C-restricted CMV epitopes, whose presentation resists viral immunomodulation, together with well-studied HLA-B-restricted epitopes. The HLA type of each donor mattered for the analysis, because public TCR beta signatures pointed to carriage of CMV infection along with the matching HLA type. Summary of the overall study and its limitations: In both this cohort and an independent cohort of several hundred donors, the cumulative frequency of public TCR beta family members distinguished carriers of CMV infection plus the relevant HLA type. The ex vivo response was dominated by HLA-C-restricted CMV-specific TCR beta clonotypes, which also provided the single most frequent clonotype in two of eight donors.

The sequencer was an Illumina HiSeq 1500. The raw public reads went through TCRdb reprocessing: fastp at Q25, MiXCR clone calling, in-frame beta chains kept. Every CDR3 protein is listed once, alongside the most common genes and DNA of its rows. The sample profile shows over 250,000 distinct CDR3 sequences; approximately 22% of them were found once. About 20% of the sample belongs to the ten largest clones. Recombination linked TRBV7-9 to TRBJ1-1, with the D gene not confidently named. The source of this sequence is a human donor in good health (CMV status not recorded). Some clones in this sample may be carry-over from other donors' samples. Source: cultured PBMCs, taken from culture after CMV antigen stimulation. The CDR3: CASSLSNFGWVTEAFF. The bases read TGTGCCAGCAGCTTATCGAATTTCGGTTGGGTGACTGAAGCTTTCTTT.